The clone carrying this T cell receptor beta chain was detected only a few times. Its antigen is not known. V shed 5 bases and J shed 6 bases, with 23 bases lying between them. The CDR3 runs 17 residues. This sample was included in a study of T-cell memory formation after mild COVID-19. Across the study: TCR clusters mostly belonged to single donors. Broader study findings: For contracting clones, CD4+ ones sat mainly in CM and EM, CD8+ in EMRA.

Sample barcodes and UMIs were carried by the TCR alpha and TCR beta cDNA libraries that 5'RACE generated with constant-segment primers. MiXCR, applied by TCRdb to the 5' RACE reads, yields one record per CDR3 protein. Found here are about 560,000 distinct CDR3 sequences, around 15% of them singletons; the top ten hold about 7.5%. The chain joins TRBV12-3 or TRBV12-4 to TRBJ2-1; D is perhaps TRBD2 (6 bases). The sequence was collected from an adult woman who had mild COVID-19 (a few samples of this study predate the infection). Cell type and time point are not known. Sequencing was carried out using PBMCs or a T cell subset sorted from them (not recorded which). CDR3 sequence (DNA): TGTGCCAGCAGTGTTCATGACTTGGTAGCGGTATCCAATGAGCAGTTCTTC. This codes for CASSVHDLVAVSNEQFF.